These 5 T cell receptor beta chains share one sample of origin, sequenced in a study of blood T cell repertoires in COVID-19. This table comes from immunoSEQ multiplex PCR, and its TCRdb copy is limited to in-frame clones, with some not included. The sample holds about 150,000 clones, roughly 88% seen once. Material for sequencing was peripheral blood. These receptors were taken from a man between 60 and 70 years old with COVID-19, enrolled during active disease.

The V and J genes are TRBV5-8 and TRBJ1-3; 7 bases fit TRBD1. The germline gives CDR1 SGHTS, CDR2 YDEGEE. Unmatched junction bases numbered 6, after V lost 3 bases and J lost 0 bases. The CDR3 has 16 amino acids. The CDR3 loop is CASSSDRVYSGNTIYF. DNA for the CDR3: TGTGCCAGCAGCTCAGACAGGGTTTACTCTGGAAACACCATATATTTT.

V gene TRBV15 combines with J gene TRBJ2-1; 14 bases are a match to TRBD2. The ends lost 5 bases at V and 9 bases at J; junction bases unmatched: 15. Germline CDR1 and CDR2: LNHNV and YYDKDF (reference sequence). The CDR3 extends over 18 amino acids. CDR3 sequence (DNA): TGTGCCACCAGCCGCCTTTACGGGACTAGCGGGGGAGGTGGTGAGCAGTTCTTC. Translation gives CATSRLYGTSGGGGEQFF. Using reference TRBV15 and TRBJ2-1 for the parts outside the CDR3, the full variable domain is DAMVIQNPRYQVTQFGKPVTLSCSQTLNHNVMYWYQQKSSQAPKLLFHYYDKDFNNEADTPDNFQSRRPNTSFCFLDIRSPGLGDTAMYLCATSRLYGTSGGGGEQFFGPGTRLTVL.

The V and J genes are TRBV21-1 and TRBJ1-2; the table's D call TRBD1 went unverified against the DNA. TRBV21-1 is recorded as a pseudogene. This CDR3 spans 14 amino acids. The CDR3 loop reads CASSSRDRNYGYTF. Here the CDR3 DNA reads TGTGCCAGCAGCTCCCGGGACAGGAACTATGGCTACACCTTC.

V usage is TRBV7-2 and J usage is TRBJ1-4, with D hard to call. V shed 5 bases and J shed 11 bases, with 15 bases lying between them. This CDR3 contains 13 residues. Per germline, CDR1 SGHTA and CDR2 FQGNSA. Here the CDR3 DNA reads TGTGCCAGCAGCCCGGGAGCGGTTGACAAACTGTTTTTT. As protein: CASSPGAVDKLFF.

The chain couples TRBV7-2 to TRBJ2-5; tentatively, D is TRBD1 (6 bases). V dropped 5 bases and J dropped 4 bases, with 20 bases sitting between them. Germline loops: CDR1 SGHTA, CDR2 FQGNSA. The CDR3 has 16 residues. CDR3 loop: CASSQTGQTQGETQYF. The CDR3 bases are TGTGCCAGCAGCCAAACAGGACAGACCCAGGGAGAGACCCAGTACTTC.